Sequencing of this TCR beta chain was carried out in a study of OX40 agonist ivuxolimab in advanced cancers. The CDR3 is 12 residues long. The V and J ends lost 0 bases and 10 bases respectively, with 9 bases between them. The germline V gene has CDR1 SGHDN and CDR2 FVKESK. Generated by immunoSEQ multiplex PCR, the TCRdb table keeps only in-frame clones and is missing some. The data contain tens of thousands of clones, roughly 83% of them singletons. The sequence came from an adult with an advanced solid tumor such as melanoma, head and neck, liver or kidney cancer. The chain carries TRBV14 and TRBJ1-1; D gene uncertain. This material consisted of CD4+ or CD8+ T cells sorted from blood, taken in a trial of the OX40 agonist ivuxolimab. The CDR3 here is CASSQDAAPAFF. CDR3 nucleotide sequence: TGTGCCAGCAGCCAAGATGCCGCGCCAGCTTTCTTT. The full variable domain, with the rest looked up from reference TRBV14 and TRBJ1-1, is EAGVTQFPSHSVIEKGQTVTLRCDPISGHDNLYWYRRVMGKEIKFLLHFVKESKQDESGMPNNRFLAERTGGTYSTLKVQPAELEDSGVYFCASSQDAAPAFFGQGTRLTVV.